This is a list of T cell receptor beta chains from one sample in a study of blood T cell repertoires in COVID-19. Libraries were prepared by immunoSEQ multiplex PCR; TCRdb keeps only in-frame clonotypes and omits some of them. Of roughly 200,000 clones listed, approximately 81% are singletons. Material: peripheral blood. All receptors derive from a person aged 65-85 years with COVID-19, enrolled during active disease. CDR3s leave out the opening cysteine and the closing phenylalanine or tryptophan.

cdr3_aa	v_call	j_call
ASSSLPGETQY	TRBV27	TRBJ2-5
ASSPRGENYGYT	TRBV18	TRBJ1-2
ASSTLDRRGVGYT	TRBV5-1	TRBJ1-2
ATGVGQTSSTSNQPQH	TRBV10-3	TRBJ1-5
ASSLTASATNEKLF	TRBV5-1	TRBJ1-4
ASSLARGTKLF	TRBV7-2	TRBJ1-4
ASRKYSGTQETQY	TRBV19	TRBJ2-5
ASSTSGAYNEQF	TRBV9	TRBJ2-1
ASNPSRANYGYT	TRBV19	TRBJ1-2
ASSPGLAAISYEQY	TRBV5-4	TRBJ2-7
ASSLVLAGYQETQY	TRBV5-1	TRBJ2-5
ASRQGGLSFSGANVLT	TRBV19	TRBJ2-6
ASGNTGQESYEQY	TRBV12-5	TRBJ2-7
ASITVREVGGTQY	TRBV28	TRBJ2-3
ASSERTAGNTIY	TRBV2	TRBJ1-3
AISKITGQGAPGELF	TRBV10-3	TRBJ2-2
ASADQPQH	TRBV19	TRBJ1-5
ASTHRVRQPQH	TRBV6-4	TRBJ1-5
ASSRYIGTGNSYNEQF	TRBV4-3	TRBJ2-1
ASSVAPGQGAGNTIY	TRBV9	TRBJ1-3
ASSQDTGLLQY	TRBV4-3	TRBJ2-3
ASSSSGGGLGTEAF	TRBV27	TRBJ1-1
ASRGGGQNTEAF	TRBV7-2	TRBJ1-1
ASSLLGGPQETQY	TRBV7-3	TRBJ2-5
ASSSGLWDTQY	TRBV7-3	TRBJ2-3
ASSVTQGGDYGYT	TRBV9	TRBJ1-2
ASSGPGTSGVGETQY	TRBV5-4	TRBJ2-5
ASSSRTGKGSPLH	TRBV7-2	TRBJ1-6
ASSPLGGNTEAF	TRBV3-1/TRBV3-2	TRBJ1-1
ASSLSGWIAGANVLT	TRBV27	TRBJ2-6
ASSQDGTGSQPQH	TRBV3-1/TRBV3-2	TRBJ1-5
ASNQNGGRTEAF	TRBV7-2	TRBJ1-1
ASSQAGPLGGGYGYT	TRBV4-2	TRBJ1-2
ASSLEVAVGELF	TRBV7-9	TRBJ2-2
ASSSAEADHQETQY	TRBV11-2	TRBJ2-5
ASSYSRDRAYGYT	TRBV6-5	TRBJ1-2
ASSLVREAEQF	TRBV5-4	TRBJ2-1
ASSLPPSGSSTDTQY	TRBV7-8	TRBJ2-3
ASTLREKLF	TRBV5-8	TRBJ1-4
ASQYDRGNEKLF	TRBV18	TRBJ1-4
ASSQVLLSGGYT	TRBV4-3	TRBJ1-2
ASTGSGNTIY	TRBV6-6	TRBJ1-3
ATTAGTGMEKLF	TRBV10-3	TRBJ1-4
ATSKQGGSSYEQY	TRBV15	TRBJ2-7
ASSLDPNPSSYNEQF	TRBV5-8	TRBJ2-1
ASSQARGGQAETQY	TRBV4-3	TRBJ2-5